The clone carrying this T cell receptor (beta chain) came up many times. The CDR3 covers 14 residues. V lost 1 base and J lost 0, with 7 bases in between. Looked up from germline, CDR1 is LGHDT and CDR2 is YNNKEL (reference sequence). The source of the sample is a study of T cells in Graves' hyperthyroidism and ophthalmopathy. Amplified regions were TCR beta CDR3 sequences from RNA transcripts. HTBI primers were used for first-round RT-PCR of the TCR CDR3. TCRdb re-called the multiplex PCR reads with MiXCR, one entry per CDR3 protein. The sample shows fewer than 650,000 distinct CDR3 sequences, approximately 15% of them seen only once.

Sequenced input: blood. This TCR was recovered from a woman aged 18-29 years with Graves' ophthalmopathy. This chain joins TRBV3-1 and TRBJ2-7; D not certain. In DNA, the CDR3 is TGTGCCAGCAGCCAAGGAGTCGGCTCCTACGAGCAGTACTTC. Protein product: CASSQGVGSYEQYF.